Below are 20 T cell receptor beta chains sequenced from a single sample in a study of OX40 agonist ivuxolimab in advanced cancers. Sequencing used immunoSEQ multiplex PCR; TCRdb keeps in-frame clones, though not all of them. The table records 95,000 to 150,000 clones, 90% to 95% of them present only once. Source: CD4+ or CD8+ T cells sorted from blood, taken in a trial of the OX40 agonist ivuxolimab. The receptor set was obtained from an adult with an advanced solid tumor such as melanoma, head and neck, liver or kidney cancer.

The rearrangement uses TRBV4-3 and TRBJ2-1; D perhaps matches TRBD2 (6 bases). The CDR3 runs to 16 residues. V lost 1 base and J 4 bases, leaving 14 bases between the germline ends. Germline lookup yields CDR1 LGHNA and CDR2 YSLEER. DNA of the CDR3: TGCGCCAGCAGCCAAGTGGGGGGATCGGGTTACAATGAGCAGTTCTTC. As protein: CASSQVGGSGYNEQFF.

The chain has TRBV19 and TRBJ2-3; 11 bases agree with TRBD2. CDR1 LNHDA and CDR2 SQIVND come from the germline V gene (reference sequence). J lost 1 base, V lost 10 bases, and 13 bases had no gene match. CDR3 length: 17 residues. The CDR3, as DNA: TGTGCCACCACACGTCTAGCGGGAGGAGGGGGCACAGATACGCAGTATTTT. The encoded protein is CATTRLAGGGGTDTQYF.

The chain is built from TRBV6-1 and TRBJ1-1, with no clear D. The CDR3 has 15 amino acids. V shed 0 bases and J shed 1 base, with 9 bases lying between them. From germline, CDR1 is MNHNS and CDR2 SASEGT. Written as DNA, the CDR3 is TGTGCCAGCAGTGAAGCGTCGCCTTCGAACACTGAAGCTTTCTTT. Its translation: CASSEASPSNTEAFF.

The gene calls are TRBV5-1 and TRBJ1-4; tentative D call: TRBD1 (5 bases). The V gene's germline CDR1 is SGHRS and CDR2 YFSETQ. V gave up 6 bases and J gave up 3 bases, with 9 bases separating them. The CDR3 is 13 amino acids. In DNA form, the CDR3 reads TGCGCCAGCAACCAGGGTCCTAATGAAAAACTGTTTTTT. It is translated as CASNQGPNEKLFF.

This clone has more than one count but fewer than ten. The chain links TRBV7-2 to TRBJ1-5; D uncertain. The CDR3 totals 14 residues. V lost 5 bases, J lost 3 bases, and 11 bases lay in between. Germline assignment: CDR1 SGHTA and CDR2 FQGNSA. The CDR3, as DNA: TGTGCCAGCAGCCCGGACTTGTTCAATCAGCCCCAGCATTTT. Amino acids: CASSPDLFNQPQHF.

The chain combines TRBV28 with TRBJ1-1; the match to TRBD1 covers 12 bases. With 8 bases clipped from V and 6 bases from J, the junction kept 16 bases outside the gene matches. The CDR3 totals 17 residues. Germline V gives CDR1 MDHEN, CDR2 SYDVKM. DNA for the CDR3: TGTGCCAGCCCCCCCACAGGGACAGGGGGCGTTGGGGCTGAAGCTTTCTTT. Translated: CASPPTGTGGVGAEAFF.

The chain carries TRBV5-6 and TRBJ1-4; 7 nucleotides align to TRBD1. Germline CDR1 SGHDT, CDR2 YYEEEE. V trimming: 0 bases; J trimming: 7 bases; junction bases outside the gene matches: 18. CDR3 length: 19 residues. The CDR3 reads CASSLVVPFARQGPEKLFF. In nucleotides, the CDR3 is TGTGCCAGCAGCTTGGTTGTCCCCTTCGCCAGACAGGGACCTGAAAAACTGTTTTTT.

The rearrangement joins TRBV20-1 to TRBJ2-1; D possibly corresponds to TRBD2 (6 bases). Germline V CDR1 and CDR2: DFQATT, SNEGSKA (reference sequence). The CDR3 consists of 11 residues. CDR3 protein: CSGSSYNEQFF. CDR3 sequence (DNA): TGCAGCGGGAGCTCCTACAATGAGCAGTTCTTC.

The count of this clone is one. The J gene is TRBJ2-3, the V gene TRBV7-2; D gene uncertain. Germline lookup yields CDR1 SGHTA and CDR2 FQGNSA. The CDR3 is made up of 16 amino acids. Between the trimmed V and J ends, which lost 5 bases and 6 bases, there was a span of 21 bases. The CDR3 DNA reads as TGTGCCAGCAGCGAAGGTGGAATTTCGGGTAGGGATACGCAGTATTTT. Translating gives CASSEGGISGRDTQYF.

This chain links TRBV28 with TRBJ2-5; D is ambiguous. The CDR3 has 12 residues. Germline V gene lookup returns CDR1 MDHEN and CDR2 SYDVKM. DNA of the CDR3: TGTGCGCAGAACCCCTACCAAGAGACCCAGTACTTC. Protein: CAQNPYQETQYF. Variable domain in full (rest from reference TRBV28 and TRBJ2-5): DVKVTQSSRYLVKRTGEKVFLECVQDMDHENMFWYRQDPGLGLRLIYFSYDVKMKEKGDIPEGYSVSREKKERFSLILESASTNQTSMYLCAQNPYQETQYFGPGTRLLVL.

The table lists this clone with a few counts. The rearrangement links TRBV7-9 to TRBJ2-7; no firm D call. The CDR3 is made up of 14 amino acids. The V and J ends lost 1 base and 0 bases respectively, with 7 bases between them. Germline V lookup: CDR1 SEHNR, CDR2 FQNEAQ (reference sequence). Here the CDR3 DNA reads TGTGCCAGCAGCTTAGTTTCCAGCTCCTACGAGCAGTACTTC. Translated: CASSLVSSSYEQYF.

This clone was seen just once. The genes are TRBV7-8 and TRBJ2-6; D unresolved. Deletions cut 3 bases from V and 0 bases from J, with 15 bases between. Germline CDR1 reads SGHVS; CDR2 reads FQNEAQ. The CDR3 runs to 18 residues. CDR3 protein: CASSFRAFRASGANVLTF. Here the CDR3 DNA reads TGTGCCAGCAGCTTTCGAGCTTTCCGGGCCTCTGGGGCCAACGTCCTGACTTTC. The variable domain in full, completed from reference TRBV7-8 and TRBJ2-6, reads GAGVSQSPRYKVAKRGQDVALRCDPISGHVSLFWYQQALGQGPEFLTYFQNEAQLDKSGLPSDRFFAERPEGSVSTLKIQRTQQEDSAVYLCASSFRAFRASGANVLTFGAGSRLTVL.

V is TRBV11-2 and J is TRBJ2-5; D is uncertain. Trimming removed 0 bases at V and 1 base at J, with 12 bases between. This CDR3 has 16 amino acids. Looked up from germline, CDR1 is SGHAT and CDR2 is FQNNGV. The CDR3 bases are TGTGCCAGCAGCTTAGATCTAGGGCTATTCCAAGAGACCCAGTACTTC. It encodes CASSLDLGLFQETQYF. Combining the CDR3 with reference TRBV11-2 and TRBJ2-5 gives the whole variable domain EAGVAQSPRYKIIEKRQSVAFWCNPISGHATLYWYQQILGQGPKLLIQFQNNGVVDDSQLPKDRFSAERLKGVDSTLKIQPAKLEDSAVYLCASSLDLGLFQETQYFGPGTRLLVL.

The chain recombines TRBV19 with TRBJ2-1; D is uncertain. Looked up from germline, CDR1 is LNHDA and CDR2 is SQIVND (reference sequence). The CDR3 runs 11 residues. Between the trimmed V and J ends, which lost 4 bases and 5 bases, there was a span of 3 bases. The CDR3: CASSTHNEQFF. CDR3 DNA: TGTGCCAGTAGTACTCACAATGAGCAGTTCTTC. Together with reference TRBV19 and TRBJ2-1, the CDR3 gives the full variable domain: DGGITQSPKYLFRKEGQNVTLSCEQNLNHDAMYWYRQDPGQGLRLIYYSQIVNDFQKGDIAEGYSVSREKKESFPLTVTSAQKNPTAFYLCASSTHNEQFFGPGTRLTVL.

This clone was seen a few times. The CDR3, as DNA: TGTGCCAGCAGCCGGACCTCTTCTAACTATGGCTACACCTTC. This codes for CASSRTSSNYGYTF. This rearrangement joins TRBV7-2 to TRBJ1-2; D unresolved. This CDR3 region has 14 residues. The V end was cut by 5 bases, the J end by 0 bases, with 10 bases between. CDR1 and CDR2 (germline): SGHTA, FQGNSA.

The genes are TRBV29-1 and TRBJ1-2, with 11 bases aligning to TRBD1. The germline CDR1 and CDR2 sequences are SQVTM and ANQGSEA. V was pared by 4 bases and J by 3 bases, with 4 bases of the junction left unmatched. CDR3 length: 14 amino acids. The CDR3 nucleotides read TGCAGCGTTGCGGGACAGGGGGTGCACTATGGCTACACCTTC. Amino acid sequence: CSVAGQGVHYGYTF.

The chain recombines TRBV18 with TRBJ2-3; weak D call: TRBD2 (5 bases). Germline V gene lookup returns CDR1 KGHSH and CDR2 LQKENI. Trimming took 1 base from V and 0 from J, leaving 8 bases between them. The CDR3 has 15 residues. DNA of the CDR3: TGTGCCAGCTCACCACGTTCGGGAAGCACAGATACGCAGTATTTT. Protein product: CASSPRSGSTDTQYF. The whole variable domain, filled in from reference TRBV18 and TRBJ2-3, reads NAGVMQNPRHLVRRRGQEARLRCSPMKGHSHVYWYRQLPEEGLKFMVYLQKENIIDESGMPKERFSAEFPKEGPSILRIQQVVRGDSAAYFCASSPRSGSTDTQYFGPGTRLTVL.

This rearrangement joins TRBV11-2 to TRBJ1-2, with 8 bases identical to TRBD1. Losses at the gene ends were 2 bases for V and 4 bases for J; bases not matched to a gene: 6. The CDR3 covers 15 residues. CDR1 is SGHAT and CDR2 is FQNNGV in the germline V gene. In DNA form, the CDR3 reads TGTGCCAGCAGCTTACTGTTGGGACAGGCCTATGGCTACACCTTC. Translating it yields CASSLLLGQAYGYTF.

This chain uses TRBV4-1 with TRBJ2-1, with 14 bases identical to TRBD2. This CDR3 contains 18 residues. Trimming took 3 bases from V and 1 from J; bases not matched to a gene: 5. The germline gives CDR1 MGHRA, CDR2 YSYEKL. CDR3 sequence reads: CASSQAGLAGGSYNEQFF. The CDR3 DNA reads TGCGCCAGCAGCCAGGCCGGACTAGCGGGGGGATCCTACAATGAGCAGTTCTTC.

This clone appeared a single time. V and J are TRBV5-1 and TRBJ2-1; TRBD2 agrees at 7 bases. Germline CDR1 is SGHRS and CDR2 is YFSETQ. Trimming removed 2 bases from V and 7 bases from J; junction bases left unmatched: 15. The CDR3 is 17 residues long. CDR3 loop: CASSFFRPRSGGNEQFF. Written as DNA, the CDR3 is TGCGCCAGCAGCTTTTTCCGTCCTAGGTCCGGGGGGAATGAGCAGTTCTTC.